This T cell receptor (beta chain) came from a study of T-cell reconstitution after alpha-beta-depleted transplantation in children. Points from the study as a whole: Diversity and T-cell counts at one year after transplant derived mostly from new T cells. Some patients owed their high day-60 TCRbeta diversity to surviving recipient T cells and thymic progenitors. Alpha-beta T cells present about two months after transplant were reported to originate from several hundred expanded graft clones.

Note on this clonotype: Its target is not known.

Preparation of the TCRbeta library used unique molecular identifiers. TCRdb reprocessed the PCR reads via MiXCR and lists one record per CDR3 protein. Of approximately 800,000 distinct CDR3 sequences listed, around 17% are singletons. The CDR3 runs 15 residues. The receptor was isolated from a male patient younger than 18 who had a stem cell transplant for acute lymphoblastic leukemia, so the T cells may come from the graft donor. The input for sequencing was PBMCs, mostly from graft donor cells, taken 360 days after TCRalphabeta/CD19-depleted stem cell transplant. The chain couples TRBV21-1 to TRBJ1-5. TRBV21-1 is recorded as a pseudogene. CDR3: CASSKDEDSNQPQHF. CDR3 bases: TGTGCCAGCAGCAAAGACGAGGATAGCAATCAGCCCCAGCATTTT.